This is a list of T cell receptor beta chains from one sample in a study of shared clonotypes between healthy human individuals. Clones were read by immunoSEQ multiplex PCR, and TCRdb kept only the in-frame ones, dropping some. This table has 2 million to 2.5 million clones, 85% to 95% appearing once. Sequencing was performed on naive CD4+ T cells sorted from blood. The receptors were sampled from a man aged 18 to 30 in good health. The CDR3 runs from the conserved cysteine through the conserved F or W. D genes are given only for firm matches. Expanded clones get a size class; other rows say once, few or many, or leave the size out.

TRBV28	NA	TRBJ1-4	NA	CASVGRPSTNEKLFF	TGTGCCAGCGTAGGGAGACCCTCAACTAATGAAAAACTGTTTTTT
TRBV7-9	NA	TRBJ1-1	NA	CASSPGSTEAFF	TGTGCCAGCAGCCCAGGGTCCACTGAAGCTTTCTTT
TRBV5-1	few	TRBJ2-5	TRBD1	CASSPPGQGGGETQYF	TGCGCCAGCAGCCCCCCCGGACAGGGGGGAGGGGAGACCCAGTACTTC
TRBV30	NA	TRBJ2-1	NA	CAWSVSSTNEQFF	TGTGCCTGGAGTGTAAGTTCAACAAATGAGCAGTTCTTC
TRBV6-1	NA	TRBJ2-3	NA	CASMTSTDTQYF	TGTGCCAGCATGACTAGCACAGATACGCAGTATTTT
TRBV10-3	NA	TRBJ2-7	TRBD2	CAISELLAGGYEQYF	TGTGCCATCAGTGAGTTACTAGCGGGGGGTTACGAGCAGTACTTC
TRBV7-9	NA	TRBJ2-5	NA	CASSLHGGRETQYF	TGTGCCAGCAGCCTCCACGGGGGTCGAGAGACCCAGTACTTC
TRBV5-8	NA	TRBJ2-7	TRBD2	CASKAAGALEQYF	TGTGCCAGCAAAGCCGCGGGAGCGCTCGAGCAGTACTTC
TRBV30	few	TRBJ2-7	NA	CAWSVGGYEQYF	TGTGCCTGGAGTGTAGGGGGGTACGAGCAGTACTTC
TRBV2	NA	TRBJ1-2	NA	CASIRPLNYGYTF	TGTGCCAGCATTCGACCGTTGAACTATGGCTACACCTTC
TRBV9	few	TRBJ2-7	NA	CASSVNIHSYEQYF	TGTGCCAGCAGCGTGAACATCCACTCCTACGAGCAGTACTTC
TRBV4-1	NA	TRBJ2-1	TRBD2	CASSQEGLAGGSRNEQFF	TGCGCCAGCAGCCAAGAGGGACTAGCGGGAGGGAGTCGCAATGAGCAGTTCTTC
TRBV7-8	NA	TRBJ2-5	TRBD2	CASSLNFAGGGETQYF	TGTGCCAGCAGCCTGAATTTCGCGGGGGGAGGTGAGACCCAGTACTTC
TRBV27	NA	TRBJ2-7	NA	CASSLSATTSYEQYF	TGTGCCAGCAGTTTATCAGCGACTACATCCTACGAGCAGTACTTC
TRBV6-1	NA	TRBJ2-7	NA	CASRRDNYEQYF	TGTGCCAGCAGGAGGGACAACTACGAGCAGTACTTC
TRBV25-1	NA	TRBJ2-3	NA	CASSGQTTDTQYF	TGTGCCAGCAGTGGACAGACCACAGATACGCAGTATTTT
TRBV4-2	once	TRBJ1-5	NA	CASSQDRGSNQPQHF	TGTGCCAGCAGCCAAGATCGGGGAAGCAATCAGCCCCAGCATTTT
TRBV9	NA	TRBJ1-3	NA	CASSIRGDSSGNTIYF	TGTGCCAGCAGCATCAGGGGCGACTCCTCTGGAAACACCATATATTTT
TRBV9	NA	TRBJ1-1	NA	CASSVIQENTEAFF	TGTGCCAGCAGCGTAATACAGGAGAACACTGAAGCTTTCTTT
TRBV21-1	NA	TRBJ2-5	NA	CASSKDSQGVRTQYF	TGTGCCAGCAGCAAAGACAGCCAGGGAGTCAGAACCCAGTACTTC
TRBV10-3	NA	TRBJ1-1	NA	CAISIQGNTEAFF	TGTGCCATCAGTATACAGGGGAACACTGAAGCTTTCTTT
TRBV6-1	NA	TRBJ2-3	NA	CASSEVGRRDTQYF	TGTGCCAGCAGTGAAGTGGGGCGGAGGGATACGCAGTATTTT
TRBV14	NA	TRBJ2-5	TRBD1	CASSHRQGGGETQYF	TGTGCCAGCAGCCACAGACAGGGGGGCGGAGAGACCCAGTACTTC
TRBV5-1	NA	TRBJ1-4	NA	CASSFGGGGEKLFF	TGCGCCAGCAGCTTCGGTGGGGGCGGTGAAAAACTGTTTTTT
TRBV7-2	NA	TRBJ1-4	NA	CASSSGAREKLFF	TGTGCCAGCAGCTCAGGGGCGCGCGAAAAACTGTTTTTT
TRBV7-6	NA	TRBJ1-1	NA	CASSLGPGRGTEAFF	TGTGCCAGCAGCTTAGGGCCCGGGCGGGGGACTGAAGCTTTCTTT
TRBV30	NA	TRBJ1-2	NA	CAWSIRKADYGYTF	TGTGCCTGGAGTATCAGAAAAGCGGACTATGGCTACACCTTC
TRBV10-3	NA	TRBJ1-6	TRBD1	CAISGGTDNSPLHF	TGTGCCATCAGTGGTGGGACAGACAATTCACCCCTCCACTTT
TRBV9	NA	TRBJ2-3	TRBD2	CASSVGSGGFTDTQYF	TGTGCCAGCAGCGTCGGTAGCGGGGGGTTCACAGATACGCAGTATTTT
TRBV5-1	NA	TRBJ2-5	TRBD1	CASSLGQGPRETQYF	TGCGCCAGCAGCCTTGGACAGGGGCCAAGGGAGACCCAGTACTTC
TRBV27	NA	TRBJ2-1	TRBD2	CASSSGLAGQFF	TGTGCCAGCAGTTCCGGACTAGCGGGGCAGTTCTTC
TRBV7-2	NA	TRBJ1-6	NA	CASSLRTVNSPLHF	TGTGCCAGCAGCTTACGGACGGTTAATTCACCCCTCCACTTT
TRBV5-4	NA	TRBJ2-7	NA	CASSLTTGRYEQYF	TGTGCCAGCAGCTTGACCACCGGGAGATACGAGCAGTACTTC
TRBV19	NA	TRBJ2-3	NA	CASSITLHWQEPDTQYF	TGTGCCAGTAGTATAACCCTTCACTGGCAGGAGCCAGATACGCAGTATTTT
TRBV2	NA	TRBJ2-5	NA	CASSEWSPLKETQYF	TGTGCCAGCAGTGAATGGTCACCGCTTAAAGAGACCCAGTACTTC
TRBV7-2	NA	TRBJ2-1	TRBD2	CASSFYGRVEQFF	TGTGCCAGCAGCTTCTACGGGAGGGTTGAGCAGTTCTTC
TRBV7-2	NA	TRBJ2-7	TRBD1	CASSRTGYNYEQYF	TGTGCCAGCAGCAGGACAGGGTATAACTACGAGCAGTACTTC
TRBV19	NA	TRBJ1-2	TRBD1	CASSPNPRDRWNGYTF	TGTGCCAGTAGTCCAAACCCCCGGGACAGGTGGAATGGCTACACCTTC
TRBV6-1	NA	TRBJ1-5	NA	CASSVQSNQPQHF	TGTGCCAGCAGTGTTCAGAGCAATCAGCCCCAGCATTTT
TRBV10-3	NA	TRBJ2-1	NA	CAISEPRETYNEQFF	TGTGCCATCAGTGAGCCCCGGGAGACCTACAATGAGCAGTTCTTC
TRBV9	NA	TRBJ2-2	TRBD2	CASSVRGLAGGTGELFF	TGTGCCAGCAGCGTACGGGGACTAGCGGGGGGAACCGGGGAGCTGTTTTTT
TRBV27	NA	TRBJ1-5	NA	CASSPTAPGNQPQHF	TGTGCCAGCAGTCCAACAGCTCCGGGGAATCAGCCCCAGCATTTT
TRBV27	NA	TRBJ2-1	TRBD2	CASSLSLLAGKQFF	TGTGCCAGCAGTTTATCCCTTCTAGCGGGTAAGCAGTTCTTC
TRBV19	NA	TRBJ2-1	NA	CASSSDTGLGNEQFF	TGTGCCAGTAGTTCCGACACAGGCCTGGGTAATGAGCAGTTCTTC
TRBV6-1	NA	TRBJ1-1	NA	CASSRTLNEAFF	TGTGCCAGCAGCCGGACACTTAACGAAGCTTTCTTT
TRBV11-1	NA	TRBJ2-2	TRBD1	CASRHGLGTGNTGELFF	TGTGCCAGCAGACACGGACTCGGGACAGGGAACACCGGGGAGCTGTTTTTT
TRBV11-2	NA	TRBJ2-4	NA	CASSLGGLLAAKNIQYF	TGTGCCAGCAGCTTAGGAGGTCTTTTAGCAGCCAAAAACATTCAGTACTTC
TRBV19	NA	TRBJ1-6	TRBD1	CASSTGDRTNSPLHF	TGTGCCAGTAGTACCGGGGACAGGACTAATTCACCCCTCCACTTT
TRBV10-3	NA	TRBJ2-5	TRBD1	CAIRDRAQETQYF	TGTGCCATACGGGACAGGGCACAAGAGACCCAGTACTTC
TRBV5-1	NA	TRBJ2-5	TRBD2	CASSIGGLAPQETQYF	TGCGCCAGCAGCATTGGAGGACTAGCGCCACAAGAGACCCAGTACTTC
TRBV2	once	TRBJ2-2	TRBD2	CASGRDGTGGLFF	TGTGCCAGCGGGAGGGATGGTACGGGCGGGCTGTTTTTT
TRBV5-4	NA	TRBJ1-1	TRBD1	CASSLGGTGGFEAFF	TGTGCCAGCAGCTTGGGAGGGACAGGGGGTTTTGAAGCTTTCTTT
TRBV18	NA	TRBJ1-6	NA	CASSRPDSSNSPLHF	TGTGCCAGCTCTCGCCCGGACAGTTCGAATTCACCCCTCCACTTT
TRBV15	NA	TRBJ1-1	NA	CATSAANTEAFF	TGTGCCACCAGCGCGGCGAACACTGAAGCTTTCTTT
TRBV19	NA	TRBJ1-6	NA	CASSEWSSYNSPLHF	TGTGCCAGTAGCGAGTGGAGCTCCTATAATTCACCCCTCCACTTT
TRBV28	NA	TRBJ1-1	NA	CASRGGGTNTEAFF	TGTGCCAGCAGAGGGGGGGGGACGAACACTGAAGCTTTCTTT
TRBV30	NA	TRBJ2-7	TRBD2	CAWSPPGLAGTYEQYF	TGTGCCTGGAGCCCTCCGGGGCTAGCGGGGACCTACGAGCAGTACTTC
TRBV18	NA	TRBJ2-7	NA	CASSPNGYEQYF	TGTGCCAGCTCACCAAATGGCTACGAGCAGTACTTC
TRBV7-9	NA	TRBJ2-7	NA	CASSLLRDSDEQYF	TGTGCCAGCAGCTTATTAAGGGACTCCGACGAGCAGTACTTC